This T cell receptor (beta chain) was captured by sequencing in a study of blood T cell repertoires in COVID-19. Per the original methods: Estimates of nucleated cell counts were drawn from the amplification of reference gene primers. TCRdb's table, derived via immunoSEQ multiplex PCR, lists solely in-frame clones and lacks some. V and J calls and clone size are given by that table; D and trimming were obtained from the DNA. The sample has about 48,000 clones; around 80% are singletons. This CDR3 spans 13 amino acids. CDR1 SGHTA and CDR2 FQGNSA come from the germline V gene. Trimming pared 6 bases from V and 3 bases from J, leaving 12 bases between.

What was sequenced was peripheral blood. V gene TRBV7-2 combines with J gene TRBJ2-7; possibly TRBD1 for D (5 bases). The sequence derives from a man between 65 and 80 years old with acute or convalescent COVID-19. The CDR3 bases are TGTGCCAGCAGTTTCGACAGCCTCTACGAGCAGTACTTC. Translated: CASSFDSLYEQYF.